Reported below is one TCR beta chain. These data are taken from a study of Graves' ophthalmopathy and Graves' hyperthyroidism. Ophthalmopathy-affected donors exhibited moderate-to-severe activity, CAS ≥3, NOSPECS ≥4, and duration under 3 months. Other autoimmune diseases, uncontrolled infections, pregnancy and lactation each led to patient exclusion. The evidence that diagnosis relied on was clinical symptoms, serum thyroxine, TRAb, thyroid ultrasound and orbital computed tomography. CDR1 SGHDN and CDR2 FVKESK come from the germline V gene. The CDR3 has 12 amino acids. Trimming removed 2 bases from V and 9 bases from J, with 5 bases in between. Beta-chain TCR CDR3 regions were amplified from RNA transcripts. First-round RT-PCR relied on HTBI primers, and a second-round multiplex PCR came next. From the multiplex PCR reads, TCRdb called clonotypes with MiXCR, one entry per CDR3 protein. The sample has 40,000 to 45,000 distinct CDR3 sequences; about 51% are singletons.

Sequenced input: peripheral blood. The clonotype was recovered from an adult man with Graves' ophthalmopathy. The chain uses TRBV14 and TRBJ1-6; D perhaps matches TRBD1 (5 bases). CDR3 region: CASSQQGSPLHF. For the CDR3, the DNA is TGTGCCAGCAGCCAACAGGGTTCACCCCTCCACTTT. The whole variable domain, remainder taken from reference TRBV14 and TRBJ1-6, is EAGVTQFPSHSVIEKGQTVTLRCDPISGHDNLYWYRRVMGKEIKFLLHFVKESKQDESGMPNNRFLAERTGGTYSTLKVQPAELEDSGVYFCASSQQGSPLHFGNGTRLTVT.